This T cell receptor (beta chain) is from a study of T-cell memory formation after mild COVID-19. Study-wide findings and caveats: Proof of SARS-CoV-2 specificity was absent for the second-wave clones that crested on day 37. Clones that contracted from day 15 to 85 were balanced CD4/CD8, while later expanders leaned CD4+.

Only a few counts were recorded for this clonotype. Antigen unknown. The germline V gene has CDR1 WSHSY and CDR2 SAAADI. V lost 8 bases and J lost 0, with 8 bases in between. The CDR3 loop spans 13 amino acids. MiXCR, applied by TCRdb to the 5' RACE reads, yields one record per CDR3 protein. The sample has around 62,000 distinct CDR3 sequences, 28% seen once. The chain joins TRBV10-2 to TRBJ1-3; D remains unclear. Source material: PBMCs or a T cell subset sorted from them (not recorded which). This receptor was taken from a young man who had mild COVID-19 (a few samples of this study predate the infection). Cell type and time point are not known. The CDR3 protein is CASQESSGNTIYF. Here the CDR3 DNA reads TGCGCCAGCCAGGAAAGCTCTGGAAACACCATATATTTT.